A single sample is the source of the 7 T cell receptor beta chains below, sequenced in a study of shared clonotypes between healthy human individuals. Measured with immunoSEQ multiplex PCR; TCRdb has only the in-frame clones, and not every one. The table records roughly 300,000 clones, roughly 91% of them present only once. The sample consisted of memory CD8+ T cells sorted from blood. This sample's subset: CD45RO+ cells pooled with CCR7-negative TemRA cells. The receptor source for this set is a man aged 18 to 30 in good health.

This chain joins TRBV4-1 and TRBJ2-7; the match to TRBD2 covers 9 bases. CDR1 MGHRA and CDR2 YSYEKL come from the germline V gene. The CDR3 has 17 residues. The junction had 13 bases not matched to a gene; V was cut back by 4 bases and J by 3 bases. The DNA for the CDR3 is TGCGCCAGCAGCCCCCGCGGGGCTAGCGGGGCCTTCTACGAGCAGTACTTC. It yields the protein CASSPRGASGAFYEQYF.

This chain's CDR3 is CASLAQGSGNEQFF. CDR3 bases: TGTGCCAGTCTAGCGCAGGGCAGCGGCAATGAGCAGTTCTTC. V usage is TRBV2 and J usage is TRBJ2-1; D might be TRBD2 (6 bases). Deletions cut 9 bases from V and 6 bases from J, with 18 bases between. The CDR3 spans 14 residues. Germline-derived CDR1 and CDR2 are SNHLY and FYNNEI.

The J gene is TRBJ2-7, the V gene TRBV4-3, with 8 bases aligning to TRBD1. Germline CDR1 reads LGHNA; CDR2 reads YSLEER. J was trimmed by 5 bases and V by 0 bases; bases with no gene match: 0. CDR3 length: 13 amino acids. Written as DNA, the CDR3 is TGCGCCAGCAGCCAAGAGACAGGGGACGAGCAGTACTTC. This gives the protein CASSQETGDEQYF.

J is TRBJ2-7 and V is TRBV27; maybe TRBD2 (5 bases). V gave up 5 bases and J gave up 2 bases, with 16 bases separating them. CDR3 length: 15 residues. Germline assignment: CDR1 MNHEY and CDR2 SMNVEV (reference sequence). The chain's CDR3 is CASSATAFGTYEQYF. The CDR3 coding sequence is TGTGCCAGCAGTGCTACAGCTTTCGGGACCTACGAGCAGTACTTC.

With respect to this clone: Different DNA sequences within this sample yield the same CDR3. This chain joins TRBV27 and TRBJ2-7, with D possibly TRBD2 on 5 matching bases. Trimming stripped 4 bases from V and 4 bases from J, with 5 bases between. This CDR3 is 11 amino acids long. Germline CDR1 is MNHEY and CDR2 is SMNVEV (reference sequence). The CDR3 DNA reads TGTGCCAGCAGTTCGGGGTACGAGCAGTACTTC. It codes for CASSSGYEQYF.

The chain uses TRBV10-2 and TRBJ2-3, with 13 bases that match TRBD2. The germline V gene encodes CDR1 WSHSY and CDR2 SAAADI. The trim removed 4 bases at V and 4 bases at J, leaving 2 bases unmatched. The CDR3 runs to 15 residues. The CDR3 loop reads CASSGGLAGPDTQYF. The CDR3 coding sequence is TGCGCCAGCAGTGGGGGACTAGCGGGGCCAGATACGCAGTATTTT.

This chain links TRBV29-1 with TRBJ2-2; TRBD2 aligns across 13 bases. This CDR3 has 16 amino acids. Per germline, CDR1 SQVTM and CDR2 ANQGSEA. The V segment lost 6 bases and the J segment 7 bases; nucleotides outside the gene matches: 11. CDR3 bases: TGCAGCGTCGACGGACTAGCGGGGGATAGTGGCGGGGAGCTGTTTTTT. This encodes CSVDGLAGDSGGELFF.